This is a list of T cell receptor beta chains from one sample in a study of siplizumab effects on memory and regulatory T cells. Sequencing used immunoSEQ multiplex PCR; TCRdb keeps in-frame clones, though not all of them. This sample has some 100,000 clones; roughly 94% occur once, and the top ten carry 0.55% to 0.65%. The sample consisted of Tregs sorted from blood. These receptors all stem from a human donor in good health. The CDR3 runs from the conserved cysteine through the conserved F or W. The D gene is left open where the match is weak. Clone size is given for some rows only: seen once, a few or many times, or a class if the clone is expanded.

V: TRBV9
size: .
J: TRBJ2-1
D: .
CDR3: CASSVVVGNNEQFF
DNA: TGTGCCAGCAGCGTAGTGGTAGGGAACAATGAGCAGTTCTTC

V: TRBV5-1
size: once
J: TRBJ2-2
D: .
CDR3: CASSLGWELFF
DNA: TGCGCCAGCAGCTTGGGTTGGGAGCTGTTTTTT

V: TRBV5-1
size: .
J: TRBJ2-7
D: .
CDR3: CASSLVGRNTYEQYF
DNA: TGCGCCAGCAGCTTGGTGGGCAGGAATACCTACGAGCAGTACTTC

V: TRBV30
size: once
J: TRBJ2-1
D: TRBD2
CDR3: CAWSYGLVYNEQFF
DNA: TGTGCCTGGAGTTACGGACTAGTCTACAATGAGCAGTTCTTC

V: TRBV9
size: .
J: TRBJ2-3
D: .
CDR3: CASSPSTDTQYF
DNA: TGTGCCAGCAGCCCTAGCACAGATACGCAGTATTTT

V: TRBV19
size: .
J: TRBJ1-2
D: .
CDR3: CASSPGQTNYGYTF
DNA: TGTGCCAGTAGTCCTGGACAGACCAACTATGGCTACACCTTC

V: TRBV9
size: .
J: TRBJ2-1
D: TRBD2
CDR3: CASSVASLAVYNEQFF
DNA: TGTGCCAGCAGCGTAGCTAGTCTAGCGGTCTACAATGAGCAGTTCTTC

V: TRBV28
size: .
J: TRBJ1-1
D: .
CDR3: CASSWGGLRGRAFF
DNA: TGTGCCAGCAGTTGGGGGGGCCTGCGGGGTAGAGCTTTCTTT

V: TRBV21-1
size: .
J: TRBJ2-1
D: .
CDR3: CASSEWSLADPRFF
DNA: TGTGCCAGCAGCGAATGGTCTTTAGCGGACCCGCGGTTCTTC

V: TRBV5-1
size: .
J: TRBJ2-6
D: .
CDR3: CASSVDNSGANVLTF
DNA: TGCGCCAGCAGCGTTGACAACTCTGGGGCCAACGTCCTGACTTTC

V: TRBV11-2
size: once
J: TRBJ2-6
D: .
CDR3: CASSLRAPFSGANVLTF
DNA: TGTGCCAGCAGCTTAAGAGCTCCTTTCTCTGGGGCCAACGTCCTGACTTTC

V: TRBV25-1
size: .
J: TRBJ2-1
D: TRBD2
CDR3: CASSDQREGLYYNEQFF
DNA: TGTGCCAGCAGTGACCAGCGGGAGGGCCTTTACTACAATGAGCAGTTCTTC

V: TRBV2
size: .
J: TRBJ1-6
D: .
CDR3: CAGQGQPNSPLHF
DNA: TGTGCCGGACAAGGACAGCCAAATTCACCCCTCCACTTT

V: TRBV4-1
size: .
J: TRBJ1-4
D: .
CDR3: CASSQDGRAREKLFF
DNA: TGCGCCAGCAGCCAAGATGGGAGGGCGAGGGAAAAACTGTTTTTT

V: TRBV27
size: .
J: TRBJ2-1
D: TRBD2
CDR3: CASSWGGAYNEQFF
DNA: TGTGCCAGCAGTTGGGGGGGGGCCTACAATGAGCAGTTCTTC

V: TRBV30
size: .
J: TRBJ1-3
D: .
CDR3: CAWLSGLSGNTIYF
DNA: TGTGCCTGGTTGTCGGGCCTCTCTGGAAACACCATATATTTT

V: TRBV5-1
size: .
J: TRBJ2-1
D: .
CDR3: CASSGTKLEQFF
DNA: TGCGCCAGCAGCGGAACCAAATTAGAGCAGTTCTTC

V: TRBV29-1
size: .
J: TRBJ2-1
D: TRBD2
CDR3: CSVERIAGVPFSYNEQFF
DNA: TGCAGCGTTGAGAGAATAGCGGGAGTGCCCTTCTCCTACAATGAGCAGTTCTTC

V: TRBV18
size: .
J: TRBJ2-3
D: .
CDR3: CASSPGVGPRGPDTQYF
DNA: TGTGCCAGCTCACCGGGAGTGGGCCCCCGGGGGCCAGATACGCAGTATTTT

V: TRBV5-1
size: .
J: TRBJ2-3
D: TRBD1
CDR3: CASSLGTGSDTQYF
DNA: TGCGCCAGCAGCTTGGGGACAGGTTCCGATACGCAGTATTTT

V: TRBV4-1
size: .
J: TRBJ2-7
D: .
CDR3: CASSQGPGEIQYF
DNA: TGCGCCAGCAGCCAAGGGCCAGGGGAGATTCAGTACTTC

V: TRBV5-1
size: once
J: TRBJ1-3
D: .
CDR3: CASSFLGRGLSGNTIYF
DNA: TGCGCCAGCAGCTTTCTTGGCCGGGGACTATCTGGAAACACCATATATTTT

V: TRBV11-1
size: .
J: TRBJ1-1
D: .
CDR3: CASSALMEAFF
DNA: TGTGCCAGCAGCGCCCTTATGGAAGCTTTCTTT